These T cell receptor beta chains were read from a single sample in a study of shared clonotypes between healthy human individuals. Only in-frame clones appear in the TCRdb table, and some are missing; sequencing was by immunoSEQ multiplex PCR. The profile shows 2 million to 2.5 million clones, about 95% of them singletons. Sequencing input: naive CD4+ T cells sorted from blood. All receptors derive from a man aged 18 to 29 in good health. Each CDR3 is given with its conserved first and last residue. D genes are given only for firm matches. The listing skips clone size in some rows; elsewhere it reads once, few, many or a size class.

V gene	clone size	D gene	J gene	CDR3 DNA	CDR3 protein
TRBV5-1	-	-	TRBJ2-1	TGCGCCAGCAGCCAACTCGCCAATGAGCAGTTCTTC	CASSQLANEQFF
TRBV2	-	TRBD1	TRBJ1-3	TGTGCCAGCAGTGTAAGAGGACAGGGGAGCGCCACCATATATTTT	CASSVRGQGSATIYF
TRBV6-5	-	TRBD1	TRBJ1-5	TGTGCCAGCAGTCCTGGACAGGTTAGCAATCAGCCCCAGCATTTT	CASSPGQVSNQPQHF
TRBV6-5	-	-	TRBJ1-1	TGTGCCAGCAGGCCGGACTCATTGAACACTGAAGCTTTCTTT	CASRPDSLNTEAFF
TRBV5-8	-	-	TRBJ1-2	TGTGCCAGCAGCCACGATGGGTTGAACTATGGCTACACCTTC	CASSHDGLNYGYTF
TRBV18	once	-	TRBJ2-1	TGTGCCAGCTCCCGTCGGACAGCCAGCGATGAGCAGTTCTTC	CASSRRTASDEQFF
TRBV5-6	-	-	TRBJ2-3	TGTGCCAGCAGCTTGGGTGGGACCGTCGTTTTCGGCACAGATACGCAGTATTTT	CASSLGGTVVFGTDTQYF
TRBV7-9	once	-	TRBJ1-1	TGTGCCAGCAGCTTAGCCAGTTTT	CASSLASF
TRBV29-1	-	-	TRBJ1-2	TGCAGCGTTGAAGGAGGTTACTATGGCTACACCTTC	CSVEGGYYGYTF
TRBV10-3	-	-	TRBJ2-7	TGTGCCATCTCCCCGGGAGTTACCTACGAGCAGTACTTC	CAISPGVTYEQYF
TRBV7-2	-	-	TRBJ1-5	TGTGCCAGCAGCTACTTCCCGGGGGTCAATCAGCCCCAGCATTTT	CASSYFPGVNQPQHF
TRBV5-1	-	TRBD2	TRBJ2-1	TGCGCCAGCAGCTCCACGGGACTAGCAGGCAATGAGCAGTTCTTC	CASSSTGLAGNEQFF
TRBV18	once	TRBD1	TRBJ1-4	TGTGCCAGCTCACCTCCGGGACAGGGGCAATCTAATGAAAAACTGTTTTTT	CASSPPGQGQSNEKLFF
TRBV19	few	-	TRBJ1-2	TGTGCCAGTACCCGGGACGGAAACTATGGCTACACCTTC	CASTRDGNYGYTF
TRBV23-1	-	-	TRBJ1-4	TGCGCCAGCAGTCAAAACGGGACCTCTAAAAAACTGTTTTTT	CASSQNGTSKKLFF
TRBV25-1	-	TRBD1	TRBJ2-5	TGTGCCAGCAGTGATCTATTTTCAGGGGGCTTCGAGACCCAGTACTTC	CASSDLFSGGFETQYF
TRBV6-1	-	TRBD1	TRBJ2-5	TGTGCCAGCAGTCCGGGACAGGGGTGGGAGACCCAGTACTTC	CASSPGQGWETQYF
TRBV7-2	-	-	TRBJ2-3	TGTGCCAGCAGCTTATTACCGGCAGATACGCAGTATTTT	CASSLLPADTQYF
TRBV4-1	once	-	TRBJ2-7	TGCGCCAGCAGCCAAAAAACCACTAGCTACGAGCAGTACTTC	CASSQKTTSYEQYF
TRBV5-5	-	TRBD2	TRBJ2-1	TGTGCCAGCAGCTGGGGGTTACTAGCGGGAGGCGGTGAGCAGTTCTTC	CASSWGLLAGGGEQFF